Listed below are T cell receptor beta chains from one sample, sequenced in a study of blood T cell repertoires in COVID-19. Only in-frame clones appear in the TCRdb table, and some are missing; sequencing was by immunoSEQ multiplex PCR. The sample consists of nearly 90,000 clones, more than 70% of them appearing once. The sequencing input was peripheral blood. These receptors all come from a woman over 75 with acute or convalescent COVID-19. Each CDR3 is given with its conserved first and last residue. D genes are given only for firm matches. Part of the rows lack a size; the others show once, few, many or a class for expanded clones.

j_call clone_size d_call v_call cdr3_nt cdr3_aa
TRBJ1-2 - TRBD1 TRBV19 TGTGCCAGTACGGAACAGGGGAATGGCTACACCTTC CASTEQGNGYTF
TRBJ2-6 - - TRBV19 TGTGCCAGTAGTACCACAGGGAGCGGGGCCAACGTCCTGACTTTC CASSTTGSGANVLTF
TRBJ1-6 once TRBD1 TRBV2 TGTGCCAGCAGTCCCGCGGGACAGGGGAATTCACCCCTCCACTTT CASSPAGQGNSPLHF
TRBJ1-5 many - TRBV27 TGTGCCAGCAGTTTAAGATGGGGGCCGTCTCGTCAGCCCCAGCATTTT CASSLRWGPSRQPQHF
TRBJ1-3 - - TRBV3-1/TRBV3-2 TGTGCCAGCAGCCAAATTTACAGGTTGGACTCTGGAAACACCATATATTTT CASSQIYRLDSGNTIYF
TRBJ1-2 - TRBD1 TRBV4-2 TGTGCCAGCAGCCAAGTGGCCGACAGGGATAAGAATGGCTACACCTTC CASSQVADRDKNGYTF
TRBJ1-6 - TRBD1 TRBV5-1 TGCGCCAGCAGCCGCTGGGACAGAAACAGATCACCCCTCCACTTT CASSRWDRNRSPLHF
TRBJ2-7 - TRBD1 TRBV29-1 TGCAGCGTTGTATGGGACAGTAATCCATACGAGCAGTACTTC CSVVWDSNPYEQYF
TRBJ1-1 - TRBD1 TRBV30 TGTGCCTGGGACAGGGTTCGCACTGAAGCTTTCTTT CAWDRVRTEAFF
TRBJ2-3 - - TRBV5-6 TGTGCCAGCAGCCTGGGAGTTGATACGCAGTATTTT CASSLGVDTQYF
TRBJ2-1 - TRBD1 TRBV7-3 TGTGCCAGCAGCCTGTCTAGGGGGCTTGAGCAGTTCTTC CASSLSRGLEQFF
TRBJ1-2 few TRBD1 TRBV28 TGTGCCAGCACCCGGACAGGCCCTGGCTACACCTTC CASTRTGPGYTF
TRBJ2-1 - TRBD1 TRBV5-4 TGTGCCAGCAGTCATCAGGGGGTCTCCTACAATGAGCAGTTCTTC CASSHQGVSYNEQFF
TRBJ1-4 - - TRBV19 TGTGCCAGTAGTCCCAGCTGGGGATGGACAGCAACTAATGAAAAACTGTTTTTT CASSPSWGWTATNEKLFF
TRBJ2-7 - - TRBV5-1 TGCGCCAGCAGCCACGTGGCCGAATACGAGCAGTACTTC CASSHVAEYEQYF
TRBJ1-1 - - TRBV6-1 TGTGCCAGCAGCATACAGGGTATGGACACTGAAGCTTTCTTT CASSIQGMDTEAFF
TRBJ2-1 - TRBD2 TRBV6-2/TRBV6-3 TGTGCCAGCAGTTACTCGAGCGGGGGAAGCTCCTACAATGAGCAGTTCTTC CASSYSSGGSSYNEQFF
TRBJ2-5 - TRBD2 TRBV5-4 TGTGCCAGCAGAGTAGCGGGGGTAAATTTAGGGGAGACCCAGTACTTC CASRVAGVNLGETQYF
TRBJ1-1 few - TRBV29-1 TGCAGCGCTGAAAAGGGACGGGCGGGGACTGAAGCTTTCTTT CSAEKGRAGTEAFF
TRBJ2-7 - TRBD2 TRBV7-2 TGTGCCAGCAGCTTGCTAGCGGAGTACGAGCAGTACTTC CASSLLAEYEQYF
TRBJ1-1 - TRBD1 TRBV13 TGTGCCAGCAGCCCTGGACAGGGCATGAACACTGAAGCTTTCTTT CASSPGQGMNTEAFF
TRBJ2-5 - TRBD1 TRBV5-1 TGCGCCAGCAGCAGAACCGGGACAGGGAGCCAAGAGACCCAGTACTTC CASSRTGTGSQETQYF
TRBJ2-2 once TRBD2 TRBV6-2/TRBV6-3 TGTGCCAGCAGTTACGGGCGGGGGGCGAACACCGGGGAGCTGTTTTTT CASSYGRGANTGELFF
TRBJ1-1 - - TRBV12-3/TRBV12-4 TGTGCCAGCAACTCGGCCAGGGGTCCTGAAGCTTTCTTT CASNSARGPEAFF
TRBJ2-3 - TRBD1 TRBV15 TGTGCCACCAGCAGAGATAGGGGACAGGGGGCGGATACGCAGTATTTT CATSRDRGQGADTQYF
TRBJ1-5 - TRBD1 TRBV27 TGTGCCAGCAGTTTAGCAGGGGGCTTCGGTAGCAATCAGCCCCAGCATTTT CASSLAGGFGSNQPQHF
TRBJ2-3 - - TRBV11-2 TGTGCCAGCAGCTTAGCAGGAGGACTGGCGGGGGATACGCAGTATTTT CASSLAGGLAGDTQYF
TRBJ2-5 - - TRBV7-8 TGTGCCAGCAGCCCAGTGGGGGGGCGTAAAGAGACCCAGTACTTC CASSPVGGRKETQYF
TRBJ1-2 - - TRBV19 TGTGCCAGTAAGCTGGCAGGGGCTAACTATGGCTACACCTTC CASKLAGANYGYTF
TRBJ2-7 - - TRBV6-2/TRBV6-3 TGTGCCAGCAGTTACAGTACACCAGGTTCCTACGAGCAGTACTTC CASSYSTPGSYEQYF
TRBJ2-5 - TRBD1 TRBV27 TGTGCCAGCAGTTTAGGTACAGGGGCTGGCATGTACCAAGAGACCCAGTACTTC CASSLGTGAGMYQETQYF
TRBJ1-2 - TRBD1 TRBV6-1 TGTGCCAGCAGTGAATGGACAGGGGGCAACTATGGCTACACCTTC CASSEWTGGNYGYTF
TRBJ2-1 - - TRBV2 TGTGCCAGCAGGAAGGTTGGCAGGGACTTGGATGAGCAGTTCTTC CASRKVGRDLDEQFF
TRBJ2-7 once - TRBV11-3 TGTGCCAGCAGCGGGAGTGGCTACGAGCAGTACTTC CASSGSGYEQYF
TRBJ1-5 - - TRBV12-5 TGTGCTAGTGGTTTGGCTCAGGGGTATAGCAATCAGCCCCAGCATTTT CASGLAQGYSNQPQHF
TRBJ2-5 - - TRBV2 TGTGCCAGCAATACCGAGTGGGGGGCCCAGTACTTC CASNTEWGAQYF
TRBJ2-7 - TRBD1 TRBV4-2 TGTGCCAGCAGCCAATTAGCAGGGGGCCTGGGGGAGTACTTC CASSQLAGGLGEYF
TRBJ2-7 - TRBD1 TRBV19 TGTGCCAGTAGTACCGGGACAGGATACGAGCAGTACTTC CASSTGTGYEQYF
TRBJ2-3 - - TRBV7-2 TGTGCCAGCAGCCACAACCCTTCGACTAGTGCCGTCGGAGATACGCAGTATTTT CASSHNPSTSAVGDTQYF
TRBJ2-7 - TRBD2 TRBV28 TGTGCCAGCAGTTTTGCGGGGGGAATCTACGAGCAGTACTTC CASSFAGGIYEQYF
TRBJ1-4 - TRBD1 TRBV5-6 TGTGCCAGCAGCTTGAGGGCGACAGGGGTCACAACTAATGAAAAACTGTTTTTT CASSLRATGVTTNEKLFF
TRBJ2-7 - TRBD1 TRBV5-4 TGTGCCAGCAGCACAGGGACAGGGGGCTCGGTAGGCGAGCAGTACTTC CASSTGTGGSVGEQYF
TRBJ2-7 - - TRBV27 TGTGCCAGCAGCCGCATCCGGACAGCGATTCCTTACGAGCAGTACTTC CASSRIRTAIPYEQYF
TRBJ1-4 - - TRBV19 TGTGCCAGTAGCGATGATTTAGGGGCCGGCGAAAAACTGTTTTTT CASSDDLGAGEKLFF
TRBJ2-2 many TRBD2 TRBV5-1 TGCGCCAGCAGCTTGTTAGCTAGCGGGAACACCGGGGAGCTGTTTTTT CASSLLASGNTGELFF
TRBJ1-1 few - TRBV15 TGTGCCACCGAACCCGCCGGCAGGATGAACACTGAAGCTTTCTTT CATEPAGRMNTEAFF
TRBJ2-3 - - TRBV7-2 TGTGCCAGCAGCTTAGGTAGAACAGGGAACCCTAGCACAGATACGCAGTATTTT CASSLGRTGNPSTDTQYF
TRBJ2-1 - - TRBV12-3/TRBV12-4 TGTGCCAGCAGCCCCGATGGCCCGGAGCAGTTCTTC CASSPDGPEQFF
TRBJ1-2 - TRBD1 TRBV7-9 TGTGCCAGCAGCCCACAGGGGGGGGCCTATGGCTACACCTTC CASSPQGGAYGYTF